Below are 3 T cell receptor beta chains sequenced from a single sample in a study of blood T cell repertoires in COVID-19. Only in-frame clones appear in the TCRdb table, and some are missing; sequencing was by immunoSEQ multiplex PCR. The sample includes about 250,000 clones, approximately 85% of them seen just once. Sequencing was carried out using peripheral blood. The receptors derive from a woman in her seventies with acute or convalescent COVID-19.

The chain has TRBV29-1 and TRBJ2-3; 9 nucleotides line up with TRBD2. Germline CDR1 reads SQVTM; CDR2 reads ANQGSEA. J was trimmed by 1 base and V by 6 bases; bases with no gene match: 2. The CDR3 runs 13 residues. The CDR3 loop reads CSVERGGTDTQYF. The CDR3, as DNA: TGCAGCGTCGAGCGGGGGGGCACAGATACGCAGTATTTT.

The V call is TRBV5-1, the J call TRBJ2-3, with D possibly matching TRBD2 (6 bases). This CDR3 contains 15 residues. Germline values: CDR1 SGHRS, CDR2 YFSETQ. V lost 6 bases and J lost 0, with 14 bases in between. The CDR3 region is CASTRGSQSTDTQYF. CDR3 DNA sequence: TGCGCCAGCACCCGGGGGTCCCAAAGCACAGATACGCAGTATTTT.

This clone was observed a single time. V is TRBV5-1 and J is TRBJ2-5, with D unresolved. Trimming took off 7 bases at V and 7 bases at J, with 17 bases between the two ends. Germline V gene sequence: CDR1 SGHRS, CDR2 YFSETQ. This CDR3 is built from 13 residues. The chain's CDR3 is CASVRDPPGTQYF. CDR3 nucleotides: TGCGCCAGCGTAAGAGACCCCCCGGGGACCCAGTACTTC.